This TCR beta chain is from a study of shared clonotypes between healthy human individuals. The data were produced by immunoSEQ multiplex PCR, yet TCRdb's version contains in-frame clones alone and is incomplete. Here the sample spans 2 million to 2.5 million clones, around 92% being singletons. The CDR3 has 16 residues. The germline gives CDR1 KGHSH, CDR2 LQKENI. The ends lost 4 bases at V and 2 bases at J; junction bases unmatched: 11. The receptor comes from a man aged 18 to 35 in good health. Some clones in this sample may be carry-over from other donors' samples. The sequenced sample was naive CD4+ T cells from PBMCs. Sample subset: CD45RA+ positively selected. The chain links TRBV18 to TRBJ2-7, with 7 bases matching TRBD1. The CDR3, as DNA: TGTGCCAGCTCACTCTACGTTTCCGGGACAGCCTACGAGCAGTACTTC. This codes for CASSLYVSGTAYEQYF.